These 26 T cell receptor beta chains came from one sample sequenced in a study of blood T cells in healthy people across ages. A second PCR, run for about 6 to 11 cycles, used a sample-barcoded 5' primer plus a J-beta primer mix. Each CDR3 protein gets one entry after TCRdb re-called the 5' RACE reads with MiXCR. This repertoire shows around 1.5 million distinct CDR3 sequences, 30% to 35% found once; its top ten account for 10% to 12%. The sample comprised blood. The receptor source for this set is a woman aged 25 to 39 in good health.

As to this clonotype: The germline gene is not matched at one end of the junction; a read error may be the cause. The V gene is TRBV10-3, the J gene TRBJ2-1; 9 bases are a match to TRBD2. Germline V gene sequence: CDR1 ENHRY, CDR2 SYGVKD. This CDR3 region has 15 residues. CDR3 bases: TGTGCCATCAGTCTGGGGGGAGCGGGGGGCAATGGGCAGTTCTTC. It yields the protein CAISLGGAGGNGQFF.

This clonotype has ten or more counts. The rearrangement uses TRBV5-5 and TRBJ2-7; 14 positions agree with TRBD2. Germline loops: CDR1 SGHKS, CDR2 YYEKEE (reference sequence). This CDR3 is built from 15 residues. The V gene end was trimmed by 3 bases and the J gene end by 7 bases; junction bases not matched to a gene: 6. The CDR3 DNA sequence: TGTGCCAGCAGCTCGGGACTAGCGGGAGCAGATGAGCAGTACTTC. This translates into CASSSGLAGADEQYF.

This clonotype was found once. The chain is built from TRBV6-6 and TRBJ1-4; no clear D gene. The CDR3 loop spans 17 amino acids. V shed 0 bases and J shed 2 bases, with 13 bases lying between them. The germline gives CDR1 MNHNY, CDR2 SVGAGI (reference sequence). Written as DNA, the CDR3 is TGTGCCAGCAGTTACTCGATGACCTGGGCGACTAATGAAAAACTGTTTTTT. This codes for CASSYSMTWATNEKLFF.

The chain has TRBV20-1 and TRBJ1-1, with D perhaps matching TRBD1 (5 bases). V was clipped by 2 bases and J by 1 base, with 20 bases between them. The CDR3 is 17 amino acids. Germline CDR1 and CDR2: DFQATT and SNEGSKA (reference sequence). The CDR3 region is CSARTGLITRGNTEAFF. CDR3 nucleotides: TGCAGTGCTAGAACGGGGCTGATAACCCGAGGGAACACTGAAGCTTTCTTT.

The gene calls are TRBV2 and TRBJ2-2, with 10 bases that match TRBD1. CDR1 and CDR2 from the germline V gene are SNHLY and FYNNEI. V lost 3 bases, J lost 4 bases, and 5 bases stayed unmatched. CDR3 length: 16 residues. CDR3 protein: CASSDGDRGRTGELFF. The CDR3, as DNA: TGTGCCAGCAGTGACGGAGACAGGGGGCGCACCGGGGAGCTGTTTTTT.

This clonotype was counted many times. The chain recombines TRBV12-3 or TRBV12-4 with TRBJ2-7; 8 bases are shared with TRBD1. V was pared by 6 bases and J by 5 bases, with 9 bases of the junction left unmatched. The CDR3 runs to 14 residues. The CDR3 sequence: CASSWTGTKDEQYF. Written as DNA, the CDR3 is TGTGCCAGCAGCTGGACAGGGACGAAGGACGAGCAGTACTTC.

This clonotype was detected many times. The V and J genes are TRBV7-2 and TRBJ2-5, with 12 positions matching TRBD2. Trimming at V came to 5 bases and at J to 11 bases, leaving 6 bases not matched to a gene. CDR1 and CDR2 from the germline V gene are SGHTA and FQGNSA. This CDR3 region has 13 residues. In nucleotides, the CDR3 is TGTGCCAGCAGCCTCGGACTAGCGGGGAAGCAGTACTTC. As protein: CASSLGLAGKQYF.

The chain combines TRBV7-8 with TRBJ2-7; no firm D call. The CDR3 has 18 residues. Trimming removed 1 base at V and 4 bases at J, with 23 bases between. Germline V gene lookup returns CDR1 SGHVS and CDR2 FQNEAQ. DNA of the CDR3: TGTGCCAGCAGCTTAGTACGTATAAGTTCGAGTCAGTTATACGAGCAGTACTTC. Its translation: CASSLVRISSSQLYEQYF.

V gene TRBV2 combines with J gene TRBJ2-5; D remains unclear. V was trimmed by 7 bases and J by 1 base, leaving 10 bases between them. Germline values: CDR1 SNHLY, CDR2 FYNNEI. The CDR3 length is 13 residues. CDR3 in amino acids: CASKQSRQETQYF. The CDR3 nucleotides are TGTGCCAGCAAACAATCCCGCCAAGAGACCCAGTACTTC.

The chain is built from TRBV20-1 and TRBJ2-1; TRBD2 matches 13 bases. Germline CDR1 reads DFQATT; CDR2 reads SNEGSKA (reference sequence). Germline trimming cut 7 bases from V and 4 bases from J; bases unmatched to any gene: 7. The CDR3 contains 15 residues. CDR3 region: CSVPTSGGFYNEQFF. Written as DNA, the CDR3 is TGCAGTGTCCCGACTAGCGGGGGGTTTTACAATGAGCAGTTCTTC.

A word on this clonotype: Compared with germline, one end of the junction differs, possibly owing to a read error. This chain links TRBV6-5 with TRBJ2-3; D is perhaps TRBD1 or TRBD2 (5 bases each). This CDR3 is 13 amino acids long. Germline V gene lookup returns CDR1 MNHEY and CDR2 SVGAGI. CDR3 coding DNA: TGTGCCAGCAGGTACTCACAAGATGGGGGGCAGTATTTT. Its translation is CASRYSQDGGQYF.

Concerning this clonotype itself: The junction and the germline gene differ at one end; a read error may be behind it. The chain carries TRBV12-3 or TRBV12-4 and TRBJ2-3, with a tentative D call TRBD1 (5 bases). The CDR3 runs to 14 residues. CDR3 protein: CASIDRVTADAQYF. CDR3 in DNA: TGTGCCAGTATTGACAGAGTTACCGCAGATGCGCAGTATTTT.

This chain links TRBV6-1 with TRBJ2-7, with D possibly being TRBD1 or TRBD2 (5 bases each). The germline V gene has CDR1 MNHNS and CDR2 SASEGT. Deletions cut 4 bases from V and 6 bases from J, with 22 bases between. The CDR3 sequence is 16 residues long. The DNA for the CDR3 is TGTGCCAGCAGTGTTCGGACTGCCAGCACTGGGGGCGAGCAGTACTTC. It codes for CASSVRTASTGGEQYF.

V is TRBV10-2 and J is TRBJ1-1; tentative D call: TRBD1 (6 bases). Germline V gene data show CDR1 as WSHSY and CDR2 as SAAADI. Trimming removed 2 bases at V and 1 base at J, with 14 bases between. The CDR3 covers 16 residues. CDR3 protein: CASSEAPGTPNTEAFF. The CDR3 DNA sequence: TGCGCCAGCAGTGAGGCTCCAGGGACACCGAACACTGAAGCTTTCTTT.

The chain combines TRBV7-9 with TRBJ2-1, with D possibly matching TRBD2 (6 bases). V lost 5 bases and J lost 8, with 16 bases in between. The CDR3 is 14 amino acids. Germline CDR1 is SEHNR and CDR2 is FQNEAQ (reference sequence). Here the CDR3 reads CASSPETSIYEQFF. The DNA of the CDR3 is TGTGCCAGCAGCCCCGAGACTAGTATTTATGAGCAGTTCTTC.

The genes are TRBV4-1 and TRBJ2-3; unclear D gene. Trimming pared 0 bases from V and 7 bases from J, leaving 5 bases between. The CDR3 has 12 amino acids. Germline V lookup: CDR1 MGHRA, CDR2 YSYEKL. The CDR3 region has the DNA TGCGCCAGCAGCCAAGATAAAAATACGCAGTATTTT. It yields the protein CASSQDKNTQYF.

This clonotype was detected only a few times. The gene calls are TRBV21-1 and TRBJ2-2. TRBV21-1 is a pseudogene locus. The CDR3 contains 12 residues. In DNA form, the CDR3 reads TGTGCCAGCAGCAAAGCCACCGGGGAGCTGTTTTTT. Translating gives CASSKATGELFF.

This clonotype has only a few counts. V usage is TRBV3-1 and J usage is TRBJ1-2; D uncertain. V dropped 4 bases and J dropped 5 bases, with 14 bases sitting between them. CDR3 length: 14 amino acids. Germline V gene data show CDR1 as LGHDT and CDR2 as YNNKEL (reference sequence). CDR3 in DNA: TGTGCCAGCAGCCTTGACGGGAGTCCTTATGGCTACACCTTC. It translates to CASSLDGSPYGYTF.

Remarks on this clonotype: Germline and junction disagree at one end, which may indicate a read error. The CDR3 protein is CAGSTPGFGETQYF. The CDR3 DNA is TGTGCCGGCAGCACCCCGGGGTTTGGGGAGACCCAGTACTTC. The chain joins TRBV7-6 to TRBJ2-5; D is possibly TRBD2 (5 bases). The CDR3 runs 14 residues. Germline lookup yields CDR1 SGHVS and CDR2 FNYEAQ. The entire variable domain, with the rest obtained from reference TRBV7-6 and TRBJ2-5, is as follows: GAGVSQSPRYKVTKRGQDVALRCDPISGHVSLYWYRQALGQGPEFLTYFNYEAQQDKSGLPNDRFSAERPEGSISTLTIQRTEQRDSAMYRCAGSTPGFGETQYFGPGTRLLVL.

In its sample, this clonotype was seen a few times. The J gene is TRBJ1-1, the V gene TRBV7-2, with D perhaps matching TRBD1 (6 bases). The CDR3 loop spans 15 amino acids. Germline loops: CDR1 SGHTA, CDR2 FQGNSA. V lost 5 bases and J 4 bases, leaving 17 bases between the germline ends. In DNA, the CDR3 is TGTGCCAGCAGCCCTTGGACAGTTGTTCTCACTGAAGCTTTCTTT. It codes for CASSPWTVVLTEAFF.

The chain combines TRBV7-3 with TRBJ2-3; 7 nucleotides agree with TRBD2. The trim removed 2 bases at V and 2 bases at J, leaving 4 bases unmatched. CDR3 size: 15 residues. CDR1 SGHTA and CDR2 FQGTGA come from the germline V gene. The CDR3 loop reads CASSLYREDTDTQYF. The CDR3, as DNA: TGTGCCAGCAGCTTATACCGGGAGGACACAGATACGCAGTATTTT.

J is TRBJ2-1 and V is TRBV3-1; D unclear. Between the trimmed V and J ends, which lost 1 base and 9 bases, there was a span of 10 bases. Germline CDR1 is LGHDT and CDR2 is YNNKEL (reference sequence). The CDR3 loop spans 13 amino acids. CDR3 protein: CASSQGPVSEQFF. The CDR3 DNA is TGTGCCAGCAGCCAAGGCCCCGTCAGTGAGCAGTTCTTC.

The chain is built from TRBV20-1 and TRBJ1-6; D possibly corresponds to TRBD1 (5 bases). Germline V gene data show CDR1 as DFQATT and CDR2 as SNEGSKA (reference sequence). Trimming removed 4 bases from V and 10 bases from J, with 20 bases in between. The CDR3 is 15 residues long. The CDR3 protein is CSAISGTGVGSPLHF. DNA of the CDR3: TGCAGTGCTATTTCCGGGACGGGCGTAGGGTCACCCCTCCACTTT.

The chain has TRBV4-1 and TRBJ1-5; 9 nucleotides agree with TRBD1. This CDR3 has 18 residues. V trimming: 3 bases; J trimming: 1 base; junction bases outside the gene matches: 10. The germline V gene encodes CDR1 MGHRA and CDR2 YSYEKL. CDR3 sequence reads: CASSQERGQGGSNQPQHF. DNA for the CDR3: TGCGCCAGCAGCCAGGAGCGGGGACAGGGAGGGAGCAATCAGCCCCAGCATTTT.

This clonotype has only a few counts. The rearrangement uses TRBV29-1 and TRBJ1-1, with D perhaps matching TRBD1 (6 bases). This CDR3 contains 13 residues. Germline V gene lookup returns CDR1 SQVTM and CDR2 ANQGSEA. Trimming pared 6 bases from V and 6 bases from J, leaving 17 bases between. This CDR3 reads CSVPATGLAEAFF. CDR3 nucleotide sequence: TGCAGCGTCCCGGCGACAGGCTTGGCTGAAGCTTTCTTT.

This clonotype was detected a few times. CDR3 nucleotides: TGTGCCAGCGGGGCCGGGGGGCTCGAGCAGTACTTC. Translating it yields CASGAGGLEQYF. This chain connects TRBV6-6 to TRBJ2-7; perhaps TRBD2 as D (7 bases). V was clipped by 8 bases and J by 6 bases, with 14 bases between them. CDR1 MNHNY and CDR2 SVGAGI come from the germline V gene (reference sequence). This CDR3 is 12 amino acids long.